This T cell receptor (beta chain) was identified in a study of CD8 T cells in ankylosing spondylitis. This clonotype was seen a handful of times. Libraries of TCR beta came from quantitative 5'-RACE with molecular barcodes. TCRdb fed the 5' RACE reads into MiXCR, producing one record per CDR3 protein. The table lists about 360,000 distinct CDR3 sequences, about 14% of them singletons. The V gene lost 1 base and the J gene lost 7 bases, with 10 bases spanning the gap. CDR1 SGHVS and CDR2 FQNEAQ come from the germline V gene. The length of the CDR3 is 13 residues. Sequencing was done on a sample of blood, either unsorted or a sorted T cell fraction (not recorded which). This TCR was sampled from a male donor with ankylosing spondylitis or in good health (not recorded which). J is TRBJ1-2 and V is TRBV7-8, with D uncertain. CDR3 in DNA: TGTGCCAGCAGCTTAGAAAGGGAGGGTGGCTACACCTTC. The encoded protein is CASSLEREGGYTF. The complete variable domain, with remaining parts taken from reference TRBV7-8 and TRBJ1-2, reads GAGVSQSPRYKVAKRGQDVALRCDPISGHVSLFWYQQALGQGPEFLTYFQNEAQLDKSGLPSDRFFAERPEGSVSTLKIQRTQQEDSAVYLCASSLEREGGYTFGSGTRLTVV.